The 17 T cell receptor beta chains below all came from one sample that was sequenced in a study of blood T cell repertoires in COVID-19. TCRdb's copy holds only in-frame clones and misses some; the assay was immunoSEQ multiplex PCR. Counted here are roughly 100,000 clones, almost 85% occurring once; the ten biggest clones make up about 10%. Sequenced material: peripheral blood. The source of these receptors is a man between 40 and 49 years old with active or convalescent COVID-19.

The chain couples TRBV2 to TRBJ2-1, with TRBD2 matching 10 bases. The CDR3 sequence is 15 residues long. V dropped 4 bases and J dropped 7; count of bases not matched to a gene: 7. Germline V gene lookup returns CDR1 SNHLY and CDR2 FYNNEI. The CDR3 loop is CASSVGIAGGNEQFF. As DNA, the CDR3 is TGTGCCAGCAGTGTAGGAATAGCGGGGGGTAATGAGCAGTTCTTC.

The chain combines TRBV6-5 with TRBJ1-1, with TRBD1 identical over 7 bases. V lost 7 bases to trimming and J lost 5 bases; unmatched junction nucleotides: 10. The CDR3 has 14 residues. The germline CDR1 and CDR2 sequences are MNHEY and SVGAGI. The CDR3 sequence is CASTGSGGLTEAFF. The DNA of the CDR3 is TGTGCCAGCACCGGGTCAGGGGGTCTTACTGAAGCTTTCTTT.

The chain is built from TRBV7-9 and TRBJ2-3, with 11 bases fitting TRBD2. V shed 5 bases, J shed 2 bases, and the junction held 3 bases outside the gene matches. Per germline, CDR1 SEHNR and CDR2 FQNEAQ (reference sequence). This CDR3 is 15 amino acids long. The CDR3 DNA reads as TGTGCCAGCAGCCGACTAGCGGGGACCACAGATACGCAGTATTTT. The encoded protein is CASSRLAGTTDTQYF.

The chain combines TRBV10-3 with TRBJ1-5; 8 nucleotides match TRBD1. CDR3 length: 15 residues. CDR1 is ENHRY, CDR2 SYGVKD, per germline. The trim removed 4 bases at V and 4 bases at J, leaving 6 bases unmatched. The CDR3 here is CAISAQGDRNQPQHF. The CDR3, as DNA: TGTGCCATCAGTGCACAGGGGGATAGAAATCAGCCCCAGCATTTT.

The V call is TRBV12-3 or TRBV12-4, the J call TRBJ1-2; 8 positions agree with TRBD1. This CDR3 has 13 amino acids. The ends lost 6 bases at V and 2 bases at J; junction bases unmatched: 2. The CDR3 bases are TGTGCCAGCAGGGGGGACAGGAACTATGGCTACACCTTC. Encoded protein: CASRGDRNYGYTF.

The CDR3 bases are TGTGCCAGCAGTGACGGTGGCAGGGGTAATTCACCCCTCCACTTT. Protein sequence: CASSDGGRGNSPLHF. V gene TRBV6-4 combines with J gene TRBJ1-6, with D tentatively TRBD1 (6 bases). Germline-derived CDR1 and CDR2 are MRHNA and SNTAGT. This CDR3 spans 15 amino acids. Trimming took off 2 bases at V and 6 bases at J, with 11 bases between the two ends.

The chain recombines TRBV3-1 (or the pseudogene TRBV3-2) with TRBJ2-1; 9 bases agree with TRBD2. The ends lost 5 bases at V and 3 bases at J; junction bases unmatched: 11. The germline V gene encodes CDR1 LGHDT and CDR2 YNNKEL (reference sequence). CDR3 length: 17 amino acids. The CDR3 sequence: CASSSSSGRGGYNEQFF. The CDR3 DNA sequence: TGTGCCAGCAGCTCATCAAGTGGGCGGGGGGGCTACAATGAGCAGTTCTTC.

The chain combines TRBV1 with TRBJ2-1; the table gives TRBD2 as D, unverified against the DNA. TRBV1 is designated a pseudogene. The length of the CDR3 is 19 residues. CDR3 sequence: CTSSQDRTSGGTSYNEQFF. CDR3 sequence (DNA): TGCACCAGCAGCCAAGACAGGACTAGCGGGGGCACCTCCTACAATGAGCAGTTCTTC.

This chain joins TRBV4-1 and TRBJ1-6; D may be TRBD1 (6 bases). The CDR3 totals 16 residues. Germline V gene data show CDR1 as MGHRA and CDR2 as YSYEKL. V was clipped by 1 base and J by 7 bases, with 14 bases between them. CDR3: CASSQGGLGSNSPLHF. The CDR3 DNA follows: TGCGCCAGCAGCCAAGGGGGGCTAGGGTCGAATTCACCCCTCCACTTT.

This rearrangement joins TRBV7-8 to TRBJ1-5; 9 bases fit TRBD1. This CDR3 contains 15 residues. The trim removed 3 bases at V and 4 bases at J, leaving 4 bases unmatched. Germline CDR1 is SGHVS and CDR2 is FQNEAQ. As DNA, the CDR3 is TGTGCCAGCAGCTTCCGGGACAGGGAGAATCAGCCCCAGCATTTT. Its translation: CASSFRDRENQPQHF.

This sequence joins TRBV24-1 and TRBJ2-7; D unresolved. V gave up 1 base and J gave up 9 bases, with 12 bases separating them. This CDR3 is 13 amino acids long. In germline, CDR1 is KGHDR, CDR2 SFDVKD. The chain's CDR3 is CATSDFSPSSQYF. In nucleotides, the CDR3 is TGTGCCACCAGTGATTTTTCCCCTTCCTCGCAGTACTTC.

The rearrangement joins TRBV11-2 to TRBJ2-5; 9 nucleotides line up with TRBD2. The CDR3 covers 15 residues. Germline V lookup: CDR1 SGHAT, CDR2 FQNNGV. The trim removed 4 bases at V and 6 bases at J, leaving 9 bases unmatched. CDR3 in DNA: TGTGCCAGCAGCTCCCTGCGGGGGGGCGTGAAGACCCAGTACTTC. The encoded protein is CASSSLRGGVKTQYF.

The CDR3 nucleotides read TGTGCCAGCAGCTTATACACCAACAATGAGCAGTTCTTC. Residues: CASSLYTNNEQFF. This chain connects TRBV7-3 to TRBJ2-1; D is undetermined. The CDR3 totals 13 residues. Per the germline V gene, CDR1 is SGHTA and CDR2 is FQGTGA. Deletions cut 2 bases from V and 5 bases from J, with 7 bases between.

For the CDR3, the DNA is TGTGCCAGCAGTCGGACTTCCTACGAGCAGTACTTC. Its protein product is CASSRTSYEQYF. The chain recombines TRBV12-3 or TRBV12-4 with TRBJ2-7; maybe TRBD2 (5 bases). V lost 5 bases and J lost 1, with 6 bases in between. The CDR3 is 12 residues long.

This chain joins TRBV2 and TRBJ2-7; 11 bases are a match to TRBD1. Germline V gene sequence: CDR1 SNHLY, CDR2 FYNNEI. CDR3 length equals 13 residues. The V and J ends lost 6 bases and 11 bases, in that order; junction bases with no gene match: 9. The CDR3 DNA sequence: TGTGCCAGCAGCGAGGGACAGGGGGGGGTTAAGTACTTC. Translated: CASSEGQGGVKYF.

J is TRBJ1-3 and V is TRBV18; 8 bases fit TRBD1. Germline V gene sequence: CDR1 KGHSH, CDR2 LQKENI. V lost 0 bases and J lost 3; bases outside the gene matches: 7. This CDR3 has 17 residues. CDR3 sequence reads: CASSPPSQGAVGNTIYF. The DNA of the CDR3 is TGTGCCAGCTCACCACCCTCGCAGGGGGCAGTTGGAAACACCATATATTTT.

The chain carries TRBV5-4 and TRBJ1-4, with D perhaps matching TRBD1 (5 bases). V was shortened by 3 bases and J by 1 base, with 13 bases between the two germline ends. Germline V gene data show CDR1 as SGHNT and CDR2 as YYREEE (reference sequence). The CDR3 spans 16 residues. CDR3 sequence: CASSWGVSRTNEKLFF. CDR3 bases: TGTGCCAGCAGCTGGGGGGTCTCGAGAACTAATGAAAAACTGTTTTTT.